Listed below are T cell receptor beta chains from one sample, sequenced in a study of cytomegalovirus exposure and HLA in healthy donors. TCRdb keeps only in-frame clones here, not all; method: immunoSEQ multiplex PCR. Altogether about 160,000 clones are present, roughly 80% being singletons, with the ten largest covering around 4%. The material sequenced was PBMCs. The origin of the receptors is a man aged 40-49 years in good health and CMV-seronegative. The CDR3 runs from the conserved cysteine through the conserved F or W. The order of the fields is V gene, D gene, J gene, clone size, CDR3 protein, CDR3 DNA. D genes are given only for firm matches. Clone size appears in some rows only: once, few, many, or a class for an expanded clone.

V gene: TRBV5-3; D gene: NA; J gene: TRBJ1-6; clone size: NA; CDR3 protein: CGCSGARNSPLHF; CDR3 DNA: TGTGGGTGTTCTGGGGCGAGGAATTCACCCCTCCACTTT
V gene: TRBV4-1; D gene: NA; J gene: TRBJ1-2; clone size: NA; CDR3 protein: CASSQGTSRANYGYTF; CDR3 DNA: TGCGCCAGCAGCCAAGGGACATCCCGGGCTAACTATGGCTACACCTTC
V gene: TRBV27; D gene: NA; J gene: TRBJ2-7; clone size: NA; CDR3 protein: CASSAPGWEQYF; CDR3 DNA: TGTGCCAGCAGTGCGCCGGGTTGGGAGCAGTACTTC
V gene: TRBV5-1; D gene: NA; J gene: TRBJ1-1; clone size: NA; CDR3 protein: CASSLATVTKRCGAFF; CDR3 DNA: TGCGCCAGCAGCTTGGCCACGGTCACTAAAAGGTGTGGGGCTTTCTTT
V gene: TRBV29-1; D gene: TRBD2; J gene: TRBJ2-3; clone size: once; CDR3 protein: CSVERGTSGGAAAQYF; CDR3 DNA: TGCAGCGTTGAAAGAGGGACTAGCGGGGGGGCGGCCGCGCAGTATTTT
V gene: TRBV10-1; D gene: TRBD1; J gene: TRBJ1-6; clone size: NA; CDR3 protein: CASSSQGNSPLHF; CDR3 DNA: TGCGCCAGCAGTTCACAGGGGAATTCACCCCTCCACTTT
V gene: TRBV2; D gene: NA; J gene: TRBJ2-7; clone size: NA; CDR3 protein: CASSIRDSSYEQYF; CDR3 DNA: TGTGCCAGCAGTATACGGGACTCCTCCTACGAGCAGTACTTC
V gene: TRBV5-1; D gene: NA; J gene: TRBJ1-2; clone size: few; CDR3 protein: CASSLAPERGYTF; CDR3 DNA: TGCGCCAGCAGCTTGGCCCCGGAGCGTGGCTACACCTTC
V gene: TRBV5-5; D gene: NA; J gene: TRBJ2-5; clone size: NA; CDR3 protein: CASSPQIAQSETQYF; CDR3 DNA: TGTGCCAGCAGCCCTCAGATTGCCCAGTCCGAGACCCAGTACTTC
V gene: TRBV6-5; D gene: NA; J gene: TRBJ2-6; clone size: NA; CDR3 protein: CASSPPQGANVLTF; CDR3 DNA: TGTGCCAGCAGTCCACCGCAGGGGGCCAACGTCCTGACTTTC
V gene: TRBV7-9; D gene: NA; J gene: TRBJ1-2; clone size: NA; CDR3 protein: CASSLVQAYGYTF; CDR3 DNA: TGTGCCAGCAGCTTAGTCCAGGCCTATGGCTACACCTTC
V gene: TRBV7-7; D gene: TRBD1; J gene: TRBJ2-7; clone size: NA; CDR3 protein: CASSLTPPGQGMVEQYF; CDR3 DNA: TGTGCTAGCAGCTTAACACCTCCGGGACAGGGAATGGTCGAGCAGTACTTC
V gene: TRBV15; D gene: TRBD1; J gene: TRBJ1-5; clone size: NA; CDR3 protein: CATYGDRGNQPQHF; CDR3 DNA: TGTGCCACCTACGGGGACAGGGGGAATCAGCCCCAGCATTTT
V gene: TRBV7-2; D gene: NA; J gene: TRBJ1-1; clone size: few; CDR3 protein: CASSWGGRSDTEAFF; CDR3 DNA: TGTGCCAGCAGCTGGGGGGGGAGGTCGGACACTGAAGCTTTCTTT
V gene: TRBV4-1; D gene: NA; J gene: TRBJ2-7; clone size: NA; CDR3 protein: CASSQEPGTYYEQYF; CDR3 DNA: TGCGCCAGCAGCCAAGAGCCGGGAACCTACTACGAGCAGTACTTC
V gene: TRBV5-1; D gene: NA; J gene: TRBJ2-1; clone size: NA; CDR3 protein: CASSLAESPLNEQFF; CDR3 DNA: TGCGCCAGCAGCTTGGCCGAGTCTCCCCTCAATGAGCAGTTCTTC
V gene: TRBV9; D gene: TRBD1; J gene: TRBJ1-3; clone size: NA; CDR3 protein: CASSVGQDSGNTIYF; CDR3 DNA: TGTGCCAGCAGCGTTGGACAGGACTCTGGAAACACCATATATTTT
V gene: TRBV30; D gene: NA; J gene: TRBJ2-7; clone size: once; CDR3 protein: CAWSKTERSYEQYF; CDR3 DNA: TGTGCCTGGAGCAAGACAGAGCGATCCTACGAGCAGTACTTC
V gene: TRBV5-4; D gene: TRBD1; J gene: TRBJ2-1; clone size: NA; CDR3 protein: CASSFGTGFNEQFF; CDR3 DNA: TGTGCCAGCAGCTTTGGGACAGGGTTCAATGAGCAGTTCTTC
V gene: TRBV6-5; D gene: NA; J gene: TRBJ1-6; clone size: NA; CDR3 protein: CASSYSQGYSPLHF; CDR3 DNA: TGTGCCAGCAGTTACTCCCAGGGGTATTCACCCCTCCACTTT
V gene: TRBV15; D gene: TRBD1; J gene: TRBJ1-3; clone size: NA; CDR3 protein: CATSRDHKGAVGNTIYF; CDR3 DNA: TGTGCCACCAGCAGAGATCATAAGGGGGCGGTGGGAAACACCATATATTTT
V gene: TRBV7-3; D gene: TRBD2; J gene: TRBJ2-3; clone size: NA; CDR3 protein: CASSSGGGTDTQYF; CDR3 DNA: TGTGCCAGCAGCTCCGGGGGGGGAACAGATACGCAGTATTTT
V gene: TRBV7-8; D gene: NA; J gene: TRBJ2-7; clone size: NA; CDR3 protein: CASSAQGRTYEQYF; CDR3 DNA: TGTGCCAGCTCGGCACAGGGAAGGACCTACGAGCAGTACTTC
V gene: TRBV5-1; D gene: TRBD1; J gene: TRBJ2-7; clone size: NA; CDR3 protein: CASSLSGEPGGEQYF; CDR3 DNA: TGCGCCAGCAGCTTGTCCGGCGAGCCAGGGGGCGAGCAGTACTTC
V gene: TRBV4-1; D gene: TRBD1; J gene: TRBJ2-5; clone size: NA; CDR3 protein: CASSQTRDRDGETQYF; CDR3 DNA: TGCGCCAGCAGCCAAACCCGGGACAGGGATGGAGAGACCCAGTACTTC
V gene: TRBV6-5; D gene: TRBD1; J gene: TRBJ1-2; clone size: once; CDR3 protein: CASSGQGALGYTF; CDR3 DNA: TGTGCCAGCAGTGGACAGGGAGCGCTTGGCTACACCTTC
V gene: TRBV5-6; D gene: NA; J gene: TRBJ1-5; clone size: NA; CDR3 protein: CASTLRGFDQPQHF; CDR3 DNA: TGTGCCAGCACCCTCCGGGGTTTCGATCAGCCCCAGCATTTT
V gene: TRBV28; D gene: NA; J gene: TRBJ1-5; clone size: NA; CDR3 protein: CASSSQEGGGNQPQHF; CDR3 DNA: TGTGCCAGCAGTTCCCAGGAGGGCGGCGGCAATCAGCCCCAGCATTTT
V gene: TRBV18; D gene: TRBD1; J gene: TRBJ2-3; clone size: once; CDR3 protein: CASSRGTGSDTQYF; CDR3 DNA: TGTGCCAGCTCACGAGGGACAGGATCAGATACGCAGTATTTT
V gene: TRBV5-5; D gene: NA; J gene: TRBJ2-7; clone size: few; CDR3 protein: CASSLARSYEQYF; CDR3 DNA: TGTGCCAGCAGCTTGGCACGGTCCTACGAGCAGTACTTC
V gene: TRBV7-2; D gene: NA; J gene: TRBJ1-6; clone size: NA; CDR3 protein: CASSLYPRNSPLHF; CDR3 DNA: TGTGCCAGCAGCTTATACCCTAGGAATTCACCCCTCCACTTT
V gene: TRBV7-9; D gene: NA; J gene: TRBJ1-4; clone size: NA; CDR3 protein: CASSLGRASEKLFF; CDR3 DNA: TGTGCCAGCAGCTTAGGCAGGGCAAGTGAAAAACTGTTTTTT
V gene: TRBV5-6; D gene: NA; J gene: TRBJ1-6; clone size: NA; CDR3 protein: CASSLNGQYNSPLHF; CDR3 DNA: TGTGCCAGCAGCTTGAACGGACAGTATAATTCACCCCTCCACTTT
V gene: TRBV9; D gene: NA; J gene: TRBJ1-2; clone size: NA; CDR3 protein: CASSVVGVGF; CDR3 DNA: TGTGCCAGCAGCGTAGTCGGGGTAGGGTTC
V gene: TRBV2; D gene: NA; J gene: TRBJ1-2; clone size: few; CDR3 protein: CASSPNGWGYTF; CDR3 DNA: TGTGCCAGCAGCCCCAACGGGTGGGGCTACACCTTC
V gene: TRBV19; D gene: NA; J gene: TRBJ1-4; clone size: NA; CDR3 protein: CASSIAGKLFF; CDR3 DNA: TGTGCCAGTAGTATTGCCGGGAAACTGTTTTTT
V gene: TRBV4-1; D gene: NA; J gene: TRBJ1-6; clone size: NA; CDR3 protein: CASSQDPGAWSPLHF; CDR3 DNA: TGCGCCAGCAGCCAAGATCCAGGGGCCTGGTCACCCCTCCACTTT
V gene: TRBV10-3; D gene: NA; J gene: TRBJ2-7; clone size: NA; CDR3 protein: CAISESTADEQYF; CDR3 DNA: TGTGCCATCAGTGAGTCGACTGCGGACGAGCAGTACTTC